This T cell receptor beta chain originates from a study of radiation and T cells in renal cell carcinoma. Study summary: Nephrectomy followed 15 Gy stereotactic body radiation by 4 weeks.

Looked up from germline, CDR1 is LNHDA and CDR2 is SQIVND (reference sequence). The CDR3 covers 16 residues. The ends were cut back, 6 bases at V and 1 base at J, with 18 bases in the middle. Time point noted: baseline pretreatment blood. Treatment meaning: 15 Gy SBRT to primary tumor, nephrectomy 4 weeks later. Here immunoSEQ multiplex PCR was the method, and the copy in TCRdb shows in-frame clones only, minus some. Seen here are 90,000 to 100,000 clones, about 86% observed once, and the top ten hold 6.5% to 8.5%. This TCR was sampled from a man aged 45-65 years with renal cell carcinoma. This material consisted of blood, taken from a patient whose treatment included radiotherapy and nephrectomy. The chain joins TRBV19 to TRBJ1-2; TRBD1 is a possible D gene (6 bases). CDR3 in DNA: TGTGCCAGTAGACCCGCGGGGGGGGCATATAACTATGGCTACACCTTC. Encoded protein: CASRPAGGAYNYGYTF. The complete variable domain, with remaining parts taken from reference TRBV19 and TRBJ1-2, reads DGGITQSPKYLFRKEGQNVTLSCEQNLNHDAMYWYRQDPGQGLRLIYYSQIVNDFQKGDIAEGYSVSREKKESFPLTVTSAQKNPTAFYLCASRPAGGAYNYGYTFGSGTRLTVV.